This paragraph covers one T cell receptor beta chain sequence. This sample is drawn from a study of blood T cell repertoires in COVID-19. Per germline, CDR1 SGHDT and CDR2 YYEEEE. This CDR3 is 15 amino acids long. V was cut by 3 bases and J by 2 bases, with 12 bases left in between. Assay: immunoSEQ multiplex PCR; the TCRdb copy retains only in-frame clones and omits some. Among some 300,000 clones, 90% were seen once, and the ten largest hold around 4.2%. This clonotype was sampled from a woman in her 30s who had been exposed to COVID-19. Sequenced input: PBMCs or T cells enriched from blood (not recorded which). The rearrangement links TRBV5-6 to TRBJ1-5; D is possibly TRBD1 (5 bases). Here the CDR3 DNA reads TGTGCCAGCAGCTCTCTCAGGGTGGGCAATCAGCCCCAGCATTTT. Its translation is CASSSLRVGNQPQHF.